This T cell receptor (beta chain) comes out of a study of blood T cell repertoires in COVID-19. For the study at large: Spain, Italy and the United States supplied samples that represented acute and convalescent COVID-19. Sources were T cells, B-cell-depleted T cells, or PBMCs; the material itself was cDNA or gDNA.

The CDR3 loop spans 14 amino acids. CDR1 SQVTM and CDR2 ANQGSEA come from the germline V gene. The V and J ends lost 6 bases and 4 bases, in that order; junction bases with no gene match: 11. Source study methods: Reference gene primer amplification gave estimated nucleated cell counts. TCRdb keeps only in-frame clones here, not all; method: immunoSEQ multiplex PCR. Clone size and V and J calls were adopted from that table, with D and trimming inferred from the DNA. The sample contains 200,000 or so clones, more than 80% of which appear only once. This clone was detected only a few times. The sample comprised peripheral blood. The source of this sequence is a woman aged 80 or over with acute or convalescent COVID-19. The chain couples TRBV29-1 to TRBJ1-1; 7 nucleotides match TRBD1. The CDR3 coding sequence is TGCAGCGTCCCGAGGCTGGACAGGTTCACTGAAGCTTTCTTT. Translation gives CSVPRLDRFTEAFF.